This T cell receptor beta chain is drawn from a study of beta chain features in type 1 diabetes. The isolated RNA, all of it, was reverse transcribed, so expressed TCRB transcripts were what got sequenced. The repertoire was sequenced with immunoSEQ multiplex PCR; TCRdb's copy has only in-frame clones and lacks some. The table records under 500,000 clones, 25% to 35% of them present only once. V lost 2 bases, J lost 8 bases, and 13 bases lay in between. Per germline, CDR1 SGHTA and CDR2 FQGNSA. The CDR3 consists of 14 residues. V is TRBV7-2 and J is TRBJ2-1; maybe TRBD2 (6 bases). The receptor comes from a man between 18 and 35 years old in good health. The source material was naive CD4+ T cells from blood. As DNA, the CDR3 is TGTGCCAGCAGCTTATCTTCCTGGAGGGATGAGCAGTTCTTC. Translation gives CASSLSSWRDEQFF.